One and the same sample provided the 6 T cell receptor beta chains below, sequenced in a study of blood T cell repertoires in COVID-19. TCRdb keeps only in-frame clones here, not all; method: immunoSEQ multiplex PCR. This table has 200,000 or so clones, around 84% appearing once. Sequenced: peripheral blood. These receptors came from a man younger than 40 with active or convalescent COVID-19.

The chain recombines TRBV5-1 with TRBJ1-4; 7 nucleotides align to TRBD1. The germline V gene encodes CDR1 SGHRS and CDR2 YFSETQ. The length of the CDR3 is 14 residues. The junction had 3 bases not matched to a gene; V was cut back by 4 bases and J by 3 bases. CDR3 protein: CASSPGTANEKLFF. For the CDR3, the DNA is TGCGCCAGCAGCCCAGGGACAGCTAATGAAAAACTGTTTTTT.

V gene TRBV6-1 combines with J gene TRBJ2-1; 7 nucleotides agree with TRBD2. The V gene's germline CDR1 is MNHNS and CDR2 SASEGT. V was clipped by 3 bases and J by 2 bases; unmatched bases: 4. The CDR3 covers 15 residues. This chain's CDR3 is CASSDGGSPYNEQFF. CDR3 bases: TGTGCCAGCAGTGACGGGGGGTCGCCCTACAATGAGCAGTTCTTC.

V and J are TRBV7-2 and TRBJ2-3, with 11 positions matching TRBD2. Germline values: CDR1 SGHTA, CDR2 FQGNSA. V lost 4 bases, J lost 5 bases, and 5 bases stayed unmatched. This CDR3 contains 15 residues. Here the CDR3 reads CASSSTSGAGDTQYF. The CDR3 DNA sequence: TGTGCCAGCAGCTCGACTAGCGGGGCGGGAGATACGCAGTATTTT. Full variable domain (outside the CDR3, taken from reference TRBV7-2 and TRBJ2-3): GAGVSQSPSNKVTEKGKDVELRCDPISGHTALYWYRQSLGQGLEFLIYFQGNSAPDKSGLPSDRFSAERTGGSVSTLTIQRTQQEDSAVYLCASSSTSGAGDTQYFGPGTRLTVL.

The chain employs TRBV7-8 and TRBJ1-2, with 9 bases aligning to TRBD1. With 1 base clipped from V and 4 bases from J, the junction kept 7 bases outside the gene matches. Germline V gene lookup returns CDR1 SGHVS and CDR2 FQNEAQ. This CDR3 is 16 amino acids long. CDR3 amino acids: CASSLGGDREGYGYTF. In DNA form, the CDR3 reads TGTGCCAGCAGCTTAGGGGGGGACAGGGAAGGCTATGGCTACACCTTC.

This CDR3 reads CASGQGRDRNTGELFF. CDR3 DNA sequence: TGTGCCAGCGGTCAGGGGAGGGATCGGAACACCGGGGAGCTGTTTTTT. The rearrangement joins TRBV27 to TRBJ2-2, with D perhaps TRBD2 (7 bases). This CDR3 has 16 residues. Germline V CDR1 and CDR2: MNHEY, SMNVEV (reference sequence). Trimming left V 8 bases short and J 1 base short, with 17 bases between.

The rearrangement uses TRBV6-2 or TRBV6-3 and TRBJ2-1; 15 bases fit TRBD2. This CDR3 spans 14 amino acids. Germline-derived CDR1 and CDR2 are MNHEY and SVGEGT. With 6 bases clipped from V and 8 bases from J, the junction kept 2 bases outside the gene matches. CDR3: CASSGLAGGHEQFF. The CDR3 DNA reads TGTGCCAGCAGCGGACTAGCGGGAGGGCATGAGCAGTTCTTC.